This TCR beta chain originates from a study of blood T cell repertoires in COVID-19. The overall study: Samples taken during acute and convalescent COVID-19 were collected in the United States, Italy and Spain. Nucleic acid was either cDNA or gDNA, and it came from T cells, B-cell-depleted T cells, or PBMCs.

Per the original data handling: Researchers report that nucleated cell counts were estimated from reference gene primer amplification. Data came from immunoSEQ multiplex PCR; TCRdb stores just in-frame clones and leaves some out. From that table come the V and J calls and clone size; the DNA was used to work out D and trimming. Among 300,000 or so clones, 70% to 90% were seen once, and the ten largest hold 3% to 4.5%. This TCR was recovered from a woman in her thirties or forties with acute or convalescent COVID-19. Sample: peripheral blood.

The CDR3 DNA follows: TGCGCCAGCAGCCCTGGGGGGGCGGCTAATGAAAAACTGTTTTTT. This codes for CASSPGGAANEKLFF. The chain has TRBV5-1 and TRBJ1-4, with a possible D match to TRBD1 (6 bases). The V gene's germline CDR1 is SGHRS and CDR2 YFSETQ. CDR3 length: 15 amino acids. Trimming took off 4 bases at V and 3 bases at J, with 13 bases between the two ends.